The rows below give T cell receptor beta chains drawn from one sample of a study of cytomegalovirus exposure and HLA in healthy donors. Clones were read by immunoSEQ multiplex PCR, and TCRdb kept only the in-frame ones, dropping some. The table records about 110,000 clones, around 95% of them present only once. Sequencing used PBMCs. The receptors were sampled from a woman between 18 and 30 years old in good health and CMV-seronegative. The CDR3 runs from the conserved cysteine through the conserved F or W. The D gene is left open where the match is weak. Only part of the rows carry a size: once, few, many, or a class if the clone is expanded.

D	V	J	size	DNA	CDR3
.	TRBV4-3	TRBJ1-2	.	TGCGCCAGCAGCCGACAGGCGACAGGAGATTCCTATGGCTACACCTTC	CASSRQATGDSYGYTF
TRBD1	TRBV6-1	TRBJ1-5	.	TGTGCCAGCAGTGGAAGTGACAGGGTTGGCAATCAGCCCCAGCATTTT	CASSGSDRVGNQPQHF
TRBD1	TRBV5-1	TRBJ1-2	.	TGCGCCAGCAGCTTGGGACAGGGATGGAACTATGGCTACACCTTC	CASSLGQGWNYGYTF
.	TRBV11-2	TRBJ2-1	.	TGTGCCAGCAGCTCGATGGGGCGGTACAATGAGCAGTTCTTC	CASSSMGRYNEQFF
TRBD1	TRBV9	TRBJ1-1	.	TGTGCCAGCAGCGTAGGGGACAGGGTGGGCACTGAAGCTTTCTTT	CASSVGDRVGTEAFF
TRBD1	TRBV15	TRBJ1-2	.	TGTGCCACCAGCAGGCAGGGGGCCGACTATGGCTACACCTTC	CATSRQGADYGYTF
TRBD1	TRBV9	TRBJ2-2	.	TGTGCCAGCAGCCCCCGAAGTCTGGGACAGGGAAACACCGGGGAGCTGTTTTTT	CASSPRSLGQGNTGELFF
.	TRBV11-2	TRBJ1-1	.	TGTGCCAGCAGCCTAGCCGGGGTCTACCCATCGATGAACACTGAAGCTTTCTTT	CASSLAGVYPSMNTEAFF
TRBD1	TRBV7-8	TRBJ1-5	.	TGTGCCAGCAGCTTAGTGGGGACAGGGGTCAATCAGCCCCAGCATTTT	CASSLVGTGVNQPQHF
.	TRBV28	TRBJ1-3	.	TGTGCCAGCAGTCTACAGGTCTCTGGAAACACCATATATTTT	CASSLQVSGNTIYF
.	TRBV15	TRBJ1-5	.	TGTGCCACCAGCAAGGGGCCTGATCAGCCCCAGCATTTT	CATSKGPDQPQHF
.	TRBV7-2	TRBJ2-7	once	TGTGCCAGCAGCTTAGGATCTGGAGGGTACGAGCAGTACTTC	CASSLGSGGYEQYF
TRBD1	TRBV5-6	TRBJ1-1	.	TGTGCCAGCAGCTTGACAGGGGGCGTCACTGAAGCTTTCTTT	CASSLTGGVTEAFF
.	TRBV7-8	TRBJ2-7	.	TGTGCCAGCACCGCAGGTTTTGGGTACGAGCAGTACTTC	CASTAGFGYEQYF
.	TRBV9	TRBJ1-4	.	TGTGCCAGCAGTGCTTCGGAGGGGCGGGCAACTAATGAAAAACTGTTTTTT	CASSASEGRATNEKLFF
.	TRBV5-1	TRBJ2-1	.	TGCGCCAGCAGCTTGACACCAGACAGCCCAGGCGAGGATGAGCAGTTCTTC	CASSLTPDSPGEDEQFF
.	TRBV6-5	TRBJ1-1	.	TGTGCCAGCAGTTCGGCAACAGGGTCGAACACTGAAGCTTTCTTT	CASSSATGSNTEAFF
.	TRBV30	TRBJ1-2	.	TGTGCCTGGGACCCAGGGAAATATGGCTACACCTTC	CAWDPGKYGYTF
TRBD2	TRBV14	TRBJ2-7	.	TGTGCCAGCAGCCAGGCCTCTAGCGGGGGGGCCTTAGTGCAGTACTTC	CASSQASSGGALVQYF
.	TRBV5-1	TRBJ2-2	.	TGCGCCAGCAGCTTGGGAGGCGGGGAGCTGTTTTTT	CASSLGGGELFF
TRBD1	TRBV6-5	TRBJ1-2	.	TGTGCCAGCAGTTACGGGGACAGGGGGTCCTATGGCTACACCTTC	CASSYGDRGSYGYTF
.	TRBV30	TRBJ1-2	.	TGTGCCTGGAGATATCACTTAGAGGGCTACACCTTC	CAWRYHLEGYTF
.	TRBV5-5	TRBJ1-2	.	TGTGCCAGCAGCTTTAACGGGGACTATGGCTACACCTTC	CASSFNGDYGYTF
TRBD2	TRBV6-1	TRBJ2-7	.	TGTGCCAGCAGTAAGCGGGACTTAACCTACGAGCAGTACTTC	CASSKRDLTYEQYF
TRBD1	TRBV27	TRBJ2-1	.	TGTGCCAGCAGTTTATGGGACAGGAATGAGCAGTTCTTC	CASSLWDRNEQFF
.	TRBV13	TRBJ2-3	.	TGTGCCAGCATCTCTCAGGGGCTAGCGGAAGACAGATCTAGCACAGATACGCAGTATTTT	CASISQGLAEDRSSTDTQYF